Below are 21 T cell receptor beta chains sequenced from a single sample in a study of T-cell memory formation after mild COVID-19. One entry per CDR3 protein, called by TCRdb with MiXCR from the 5' RACE reads. The sample lists hundreds of thousands of distinct CDR3 sequences, about a fifth occurring once. The sequencing sample was made of PBMCs or a T cell subset sorted from them (not recorded which). These receptors came from an adult woman who had mild COVID-19 (a few samples of this study predate the infection). Cell type and time point are not known.

In nucleotides, the CDR3 is TGTGCCAGCAGCTTAACCGCCCCGGGGGAGCTGTTTTTT. This translates into CASSLTAPGELFF. V and J are TRBV7-3 and TRBJ2-2; no clear D. Trimming removed 0 bases from V and 8 bases from J, with 7 bases in between. CDR1 and CDR2 from the germline V gene are SGHTA and FQGTGA. The CDR3 covers 13 residues.

This clonotype was counted only a few times. Its ends do not fully match the called genes, so a read error is possible. V and J are TRBV12-3 or TRBV12-4 and TRBJ2-1, with D perhaps given as TRBD1 or TRBD2 (8 bases each). CDR3 length: 14 amino acids. The CDR3 sequence: CASSVAGQENEQFF. The CDR3 region has the DNA TGTGCCAGCAGTGTAGCGGGACAGGAGAATGAGCAGTTCTTC.

This clonotype showed up just a few times. V usage is TRBV30 and J usage is TRBJ1-1; D gene uncertain. CDR3 length: 13 residues. V shed 3 bases and J shed 1 base, with 9 bases lying between them. Per the germline V gene, CDR1 is GTSNPN and CDR2 is SVGIG (reference sequence). Written as DNA, the CDR3 is TGTGCCTGGAGCTTTACAGCGAACACTGAAGCTTTCTTT. As protein: CAWSFTANTEAFF.

The chain joins TRBV19 to TRBJ2-1, with 11 nucleotides matching TRBD2. This CDR3 region has 14 residues. V lost 6 bases to trimming and J lost 7 bases; unmatched junction nucleotides: 5. Looked up from germline, CDR1 is LNHDA and CDR2 is SQIVND (reference sequence). CDR3 coding DNA: TGTGCCAGTAGCATTACTAGCGGGAGTAATGAGCAGTTCTTC. This sequence encodes CASSITSGSNEQFF.

The genes are TRBV20-1 and TRBJ2-1; TRBD2 matches 7 bases. CDR3 size: 16 residues. J gave up 4 bases and V 1 base, and 10 bases lay outside the gene matches. Germline loops: CDR1 DFQATT, CDR2 SNEGSKA (reference sequence). CDR3: CSARVSGLAVYNEQFF. The CDR3 nucleotides are TGCAGTGCTAGAGTCTCCGGGCTAGCGGTTTACAATGAGCAGTTCTTC.

This clonotype was seen a few times. The chain employs TRBV13 and TRBJ2-7; either TRBD1 or TRBD2 may supply D (5 bases each). The CDR3 has 17 residues. V gave up 3 bases and J gave up 0 bases, with 18 bases separating them. Per germline, CDR1 PRHDT and CDR2 FYEKMQ (reference sequence). The CDR3 loop reads CASSFSAGTQGSYEQYF. The DNA for the CDR3 is TGTGCCAGCAGCTTTTCCGCCGGGACCCAAGGCTCCTACGAGCAGTACTTC.

V gene TRBV20-1 combines with J gene TRBJ1-1; 9 bases are shared with TRBD1. The CDR3 runs to 14 residues. Germline assignment: CDR1 DFQATT and CDR2 SNEGSKA (reference sequence). The CDR3 loop is CAIRDRAMNTEAFF. CDR3 coding DNA: TGCGCGATTAGGGACAGGGCTATGAACACTGAAGCTTTCTTT.

This clonotype has more than one count but fewer than ten. V usage is TRBV10-3 and J usage is TRBJ2-7; D perhaps matches TRBD1 (6 bases). This CDR3 comprises 13 residues. V lost 6 bases to trimming and J lost 1 base, with 10 bases between them. Germline V gives CDR1 ENHRY, CDR2 SYGVKD. This chain's CDR3 is CAIRDSGSYEQYF. CDR3 DNA: TGTGCCATCAGGGACAGCGGATCCTACGAGCAGTACTTC.

In this sample, this clonotype turned up a few times. The genes are TRBV5-1 and TRBJ2-3; 12 nucleotides match TRBD1. V gave up 4 bases and J gave up 6 bases; unmatched junction bases: 15. Germline V gene data show CDR1 as SGHRS and CDR2 as YFSETQ. The CDR3 is 18 amino acids. CDR3 bases: TGCGCCAGCAGCACGCTGGGCGGGGACAGGGGGCGGCCTGATACGCAGTATTTT. Translating gives CASSTLGGDRGRPDTQYF.

V usage is TRBV4-1 and J usage is TRBJ2-7; 9 positions match TRBD1. Germline V gene lookup returns CDR1 MGHRA and CDR2 YSYEKL. There are 15 residues in the CDR3. V was pared by 1 base and J by 2 bases, with 3 bases of the junction left unmatched. CDR3 bases: TGCGCCAGCAGCCAAGGGGACAGGGTAACCTACGAGCAGTACTTC. It encodes CASSQGDRVTYEQYF.

This clonotype was recorded a few times. The V gene is TRBV7-9, the J gene TRBJ2-1, with TRBD2 matching 7 bases. The trim removed 8 bases at V and 6 bases at J, leaving 4 bases unmatched. The CDR3 is 12 residues long. Per germline, CDR1 SEHNR and CDR2 FQNEAQ (reference sequence). The CDR3 sequence is CASLGTTNEQFF. CDR3 sequence (DNA): TGTGCCAGCCTTGGGACTACCAATGAGCAGTTCTTC.

The chain links TRBV2 to TRBJ2-7; the match to TRBD2 covers 11 bases. The ends lost 6 bases at V and 6 bases at J; junction bases unmatched: 13. CDR3 length: 16 residues. Germline V gene data show CDR1 as SNHLY and CDR2 as FYNNEI. CDR3 amino acids: CASRDVTSGTAGEQYF. In DNA, the CDR3 is TGTGCCAGCAGGGATGTGACTAGCGGGACGGCCGGCGAGCAGTACTTC.

V and J are TRBV2 and TRBJ1-1; D is unclear. Trimming removed 7 bases at V and 0 bases at J, with 9 bases between. CDR1 is SNHLY, CDR2 FYNNEI, per germline. This CDR3 has 13 residues. The CDR3 DNA reads TGTGCCAGCACCCGGAACTTGAACACTGAAGCTTTCTTT. It translates to CASTRNLNTEAFF.

In this sample, this clonotype turned up a few times. This sequence joins TRBV24-1 and TRBJ1-1; possible D gene TRBD1, 6 bases. The CDR3 runs 13 residues. Germline CDR1 is KGHDR and CDR2 is SFDVKD. V lost 3 bases and J 4 bases, leaving 8 bases between the germline ends. CDR3 DNA sequence: TGTGCCACCAGTGATCAGGGGTTCACTGAAGCTTTCTTT. The encoded protein is CATSDQGFTEAFF.

This chain connects TRBV5-1 to TRBJ2-3, with 8 bases identical to TRBD1. Germline values: CDR1 SGHRS, CDR2 YFSETQ. The V segment lost 0 bases and the J segment 5 bases; nucleotides outside the gene matches: 5. The CDR3 has 15 residues. CDR3 sequence: CASSLDRGALDTQYF. The DNA of the CDR3 is TGCGCCAGCAGCTTGGACAGGGGGGCCCTAGATACGCAGTATTTT.

This sequence joins TRBV7-9 and TRBJ1-1; D is unresolved. V was cut by 3 bases and J by 4 bases, with 12 bases left in between. The CDR3 extends over 14 amino acids. Per the germline V gene, CDR1 is SEHNR and CDR2 is FQNEAQ (reference sequence). CDR3 DNA: TGTGCCAGCAGCTTGCCGAAAGGAGTCACTGAAGCTTTCTTT. Translation gives CASSLPKGVTEAFF.

The table lists this clonotype with a few counts. The chain joins TRBV19 to TRBJ2-7, with D possibly matching TRBD2 (5 bases). The CDR3 has 13 amino acids. CDR1 LNHDA and CDR2 SQIVND come from the germline V gene (reference sequence). The V gene lost 5 bases and the J gene lost 3 bases, with 11 bases spanning the gap. The chain's CDR3 is CASSVFGNYEQYF. The CDR3 nucleotides read TGTGCCAGTAGTGTGTTCGGGAACTACGAGCAGTACTTC. The entire variable domain, with the rest obtained from reference TRBV19 and TRBJ2-7, is as follows: DGGITQSPKYLFRKEGQNVTLSCEQNLNHDAMYWYRQDPGQGLRLIYYSQIVNDFQKGDIAEGYSVSREKKESFPLTVTSAQKNPTAFYLCASSVFGNYEQYFGPGTRLTVT.

This clonotype was observed a handful of times. This chain connects TRBV29-1 to TRBJ1-2; 7 nucleotides align to TRBD1. The CDR3 sequence is 14 residues long. Germline assignment: CDR1 SQVTM and CDR2 ANQGSEA. The ends lost 6 bases at V and 0 bases at J; junction bases unmatched: 7. The DNA for the CDR3 is TGCAGCGTCGGAGTACAGGGGTCTAACTATGGCTACACCTTC. Translation gives CSVGVQGSNYGYTF. The full variable domain, with the rest looked up from reference TRBV29-1 and TRBJ1-2, is SAVISQKPSRDICQRGTSLTIQCQVDSQVTMMFWYRQQPGQSLTLIATANQGSEATYESGFVIDKFPISRPNLTFSTLTVSNMSPEDSSIYLCSVGVQGSNYGYTFGSGTRLTVV.

This clonotype was found a few times. V usage is TRBV27 and J usage is TRBJ2-7; D unclear. This CDR3 is 14 amino acids long. Germline values: CDR1 MNHEY, CDR2 SMNVEV (reference sequence). The ends were cut back, 8 bases at V and 2 bases at J, with 16 bases in the middle. This CDR3 reads CASQYRNGPYEQYF. CDR3 DNA: TGTGCCAGCCAGTACAGAAACGGTCCCTACGAGCAGTACTTC.

This clonotype has ten or more counts. The CDR3, as DNA: TGTGCCAGCAGCTTGAGTACGGGGAGCACAGATACGCAGTATTTT. Amino acid sequence: CASSLSTGSTDTQYF. The V call is TRBV5-6, the J call TRBJ2-3, with D maybe TRBD2 (5 bases). Germline CDR1 SGHDT, CDR2 YYEEEE. CDR3 length: 15 residues. V shed 1 base and J shed 0 bases, with 9 bases lying between them. The full variable domain, its missing parts supplied by reference TRBV5-6 and TRBJ2-3, is DAGVTQSPTHLIKTRGQQVTLRCSPKSGHDTVSWYQQALGQGPQFIFQYYEEEERQRGNFPDRFSGHQFPNYSSELNVNALLLGDSALYLCASSLSTGSTDTQYFGPGTRLTVL.

This clonotype has a handful of counts. The chain couples TRBV5-1 to TRBJ1-3, with D possibly TRBD1 on 5 matching bases. CDR3 length: 16 amino acids. V was shortened by 2 bases and J by 0 bases, with 12 bases between the two germline ends. CDR1 and CDR2 from the germline V gene are SGHRS and YFSETQ. The DNA for the CDR3 is TGCGCCAGCAGCTTTTACGACAGATACTCTGGAAACACCATATATTTT. Protein: CASSFYDRYSGNTIYF.